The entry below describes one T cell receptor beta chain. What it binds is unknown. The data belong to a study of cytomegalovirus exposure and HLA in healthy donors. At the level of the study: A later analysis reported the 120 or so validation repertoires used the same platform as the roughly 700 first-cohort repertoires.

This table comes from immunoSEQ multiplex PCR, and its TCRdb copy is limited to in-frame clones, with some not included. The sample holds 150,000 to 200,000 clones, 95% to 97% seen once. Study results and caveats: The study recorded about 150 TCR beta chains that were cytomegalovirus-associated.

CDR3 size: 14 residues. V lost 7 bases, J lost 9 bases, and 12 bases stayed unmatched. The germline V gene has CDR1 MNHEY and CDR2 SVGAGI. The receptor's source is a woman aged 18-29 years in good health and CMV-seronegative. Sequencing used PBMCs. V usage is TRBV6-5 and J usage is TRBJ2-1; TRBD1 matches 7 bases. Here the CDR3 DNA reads TGTGCCAGCACCCCGCAAGCAGGGGGAACTGAGCAGTTCTTC. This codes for CASTPQAGGTEQFF.